The 13 T cell receptor beta chains reported below all come from one sample, sequenced in a study of cytomegalovirus exposure and HLA in healthy donors (dated by TCRdb to 2016 to 2017). The library was generated by the immunoSEQ multiplex PCR assay. The multiplex PCR relied on a mix of 60 forward primers for TCR Vbeta segments and 13 reverse primers for TCR Jbeta segments. Sourced from immuneACCESS, this table was stored by TCRdb with only in-frame sequences that have V and J called. A share of the clones is absent; for the studies checked, an unresolved V gene accounts for under half, and the remainder has no known explanation. Here the sample has about 120,000 clones; roughly 82% occur a single time. Clones ranked in the top ten supply about a tenth of the sample. Sequenced input: PBMCs. The source is a man aged 35-49 years in good health and CMV-seropositive.

J is TRBJ2-1 and V is TRBV7-9, with D tentatively TRBD2 (6 bases). Germline CDR1 SEHNR, CDR2 FQNEAQ (reference sequence). V was shortened by 1 base and J by 1 base, with 14 bases between the two germline ends. The length of the CDR3 is 17 residues. The DNA for the CDR3 is TGTGCCAGCAGCTTAGGGCCGGGGGAACAATCCTACAATGAGCAGTTCTTC. It codes for CASSLGPGEQSYNEQFF.

The CDR3 loop is CASIPDETSGAYEQYF. The CDR3 DNA reads TGTGCCAGCATTCCAGATGAGACTAGCGGGGCTTACGAGCAGTACTTC. The genes are TRBV2 and TRBJ2-5, with 11 positions matching TRBD2. Near its end, the DNA agrees better with TRBJ2-7, so the J call may be wrong. Germline V gene sequence: CDR1 SNHLY, CDR2 FYNNEI. CDR3 length: 16 residues.

The chain uses TRBV7-2 and TRBJ2-1; TRBD2 matches 8 bases. This CDR3 region has 14 residues. Germline V gene data show CDR1 as SGHTA and CDR2 as FQGNSA. J was trimmed by 6 bases and V by 4 bases; bases with no gene match: 5. The DNA for the CDR3 is TGTGCCAGCAGCTGGCGGGGGGAGGGCAATGAGCAGTTCTTC. Amino acids: CASSWRGEGNEQFF.

The chain uses TRBV25-1 and TRBJ2-3, with D unresolved. The CDR3 is 14 amino acids. Germline V lookup: CDR1 MGHDK, CDR2 SYGVNS. V gave up 1 base and J gave up 2 bases, with 7 bases separating them. The CDR3 nucleotides are TGTGCCAGCAGTGAATCTACAGACACAGATACGCAGTATTTT. Its translation is CASSESTDTDTQYF. Full variable domain (remainder filled in from reference TRBV25-1 and TRBJ2-3): EADIYQTPRYLVIGTGKKITLECSQTMGHDKMYWYQQDPGMELHLIHYSYGVNSTEKGDLSSESTVSRIRTEHFPLTLESARPSHTSQYLCASSESTDTDTQYFGPGTRLTVL.

The rearrangement uses TRBV15 and TRBJ2-1, with D possibly TRBD1 on 6 matching bases. Trimming shortened V by 1 base and J by 3 bases, and 7 bases separated the two germline ends. Germline V gives CDR1 LNHNV, CDR2 YYDKDF (reference sequence). The CDR3 is 14 amino acids. In DNA form, the CDR3 reads TGTGCCACCAGCAGAGTCAGGGGCTACAATGAGCAGTTCTTC. Its protein is CATSRVRGYNEQFF.

This clone has only a few counts. The V call is TRBV7-3, the J call TRBJ1-1; D unresolved. This CDR3 is built from 13 residues. Looked up from germline, CDR1 is SGHTA and CDR2 is FQGTGA. V shed 0 bases and J shed 2 bases, with 4 bases lying between them. In nucleotides, the CDR3 is TGTGCCAGCAGCTTAACAGCTAACACTGAAGCTTTCTTT. This translates into CASSLTANTEAFF.

The chain joins TRBV7-2 to TRBJ1-2, with D possibly TRBD1 on 5 matching bases. The CDR3 is made up of 15 amino acids. Trimming stripped 4 bases from V and 2 bases from J, with 14 bases between. In germline, CDR1 is SGHTA, CDR2 FQGNSA. CDR3 protein: CASSYTSGKNYGYTF. CDR3 nucleotide sequence: TGTGCCAGCAGCTATACCTCAGGGAAAAACTATGGCTACACCTTC. Full variable domain (rest looked up from reference TRBV7-2 and TRBJ1-2): GAGVSQSPSNKVTEKGKDVELRCDPISGHTALYWYRQSLGQGLEFLIYFQGNSAPDKSGLPSDRFSAERTGGSVSTLTIQRTQQEDSAVYLCASSYTSGKNYGYTFGSGTRLTVV.

The table lists this clone with a count of one. The gene calls are TRBV5-1 and TRBJ1-2; 9 bases align to TRBD1. V lost 4 bases to trimming and J lost 3 bases; unmatched junction nucleotides: 7. CDR1 and CDR2 from the germline V gene are SGHRS and YFSETQ. The CDR3 extends over 15 amino acids. Here the CDR3 DNA reads TGCGCCAGCAGCGACAGGGGGGCAGGAGACTATGGCTACACCTTC. Amino acid sequence: CASSDRGAGDYGYTF. The full variable domain, completed using reference TRBV5-1 and TRBJ1-2, is KAGVTQTPRYLIKTRGQQVTLSCSPISGHRSVSWYQQTPGQGLQFLFEYFSETQRNKGNFPGRFSGRQFSNSRSEMNVSTLELGDSALYLCASSDRGAGDYGYTFGSGTRLTVV.

The V gene is TRBV7-2, the J gene TRBJ1-4, with 8 nucleotides matching TRBD1. The CDR3 is 14 residues long. J was trimmed by 7 bases and V by 5 bases; bases with no gene match: 6. Germline V lookup: CDR1 SGHTA, CDR2 FQGNSA. The CDR3: CASSRQGMGEKLFF. DNA of the CDR3: TGTGCCAGCAGCCGACAGGGGATGGGTGAAAAACTGTTTTTT.

The chain links TRBV30 to TRBJ2-2, with 9 positions matching TRBD1. With 6 bases clipped from V and 7 bases from J, the junction kept 12 bases outside the gene matches. Germline CDR1 reads GTSNPN; CDR2 reads SVGIG (reference sequence). The CDR3 extends over 15 amino acids. DNA of the CDR3: TGTGCCTGCCCCCCTGGGACAGGGATATACGGGGAGCTGTTTTTT. Translation: CACPPGTGIYGELFF.

Details on this clone: The junction shows a germline mismatch at one end, possibly a read error. Different DNA sequences within this sample yield the same CDR3. This chain connects TRBV4-1 to TRBJ2-2, with TRBD2 matching 10 bases. The CDR3 is 16 residues long. Germline V gene lookup returns CDR1 MGHRA and CDR2 YSYEKL. The CDR3 here is CASSSSGGANTGELFF. The CDR3 DNA is TGTGCCAGCAGTTCTAGCGGGGGAGCCAACACCGGGGAGCTGTTTTTT.

The DNA of the CDR3 is TGTGCCAGCAGTACCGGGACAGGGGGTTCACCCCTCCACTTT. This encodes CASSTGTGGSPLHF. The chain has TRBV2 and TRBJ1-6; 11 positions agree with TRBD1. The CDR3 spans 14 residues. The J segment lost 9 bases and the V segment lost 5 bases, leaving 3 bases of the junction unmatched. The germline gives CDR1 SNHLY, CDR2 FYNNEI.

In nucleotides, the CDR3 is TGTGCCAGCAGGCCGGGACAGGGGGTTGATGGCTACACCTTC. It specifies CASRPGQGVDGYTF. J is TRBJ1-2 and V is TRBV6-5; 11 bases fit TRBD1. CDR1 is MNHEY, CDR2 SVGAGI, per germline. Trimming removed 6 bases from V and 6 bases from J; junction bases left unmatched: 6. This CDR3 is built from 14 residues.